The next 32 T cell receptor beta chains were all read from a single sample in a study of early T cells in non-severe SARS-CoV-2 infection. TCRdb re-analysed the 5' RACE reads in MiXCR, keeping a single row per CDR3 protein. The sample has roughly 75,000 distinct CDR3 sequences, approximately 16% seen once. Sequenced sample: whole blood. The receptors were gathered from an adult who was a healthcare worker with PCR-confirmed SARS-CoV-2 infection or an uninfected control (not recorded which).

This clonotype was picked up a small number of times. The rearrangement uses TRBV7-2 and TRBJ2-7, with D possibly TRBD2 on 5 matching bases. Per germline, CDR1 SGHTA and CDR2 FQGNSA. The CDR3 has 13 amino acids. Trimming left V 3 bases short and J 9 bases short, with 15 bases between. The CDR3 DNA sequence: TGTGCCAGCAGCTTCGACTCTACGGGATGGCAGTACTTC. Protein sequence: CASSFDSTGWQYF.

This clonotype was counted at least ten times. The J gene is TRBJ2-1, the V gene TRBV7-6; maybe TRBD2 (6 bases). Per the germline V gene, CDR1 is SGHVS and CDR2 is FNYEAQ. V was clipped by 3 bases and J by 7 bases, with 22 bases between them. The CDR3 runs to 17 residues. Here the CDR3 DNA reads TGTGCCAGCAGCTTTTGGATCGCGGGACCCCGGGGGAATGAGCAGTTCTTC. This gives the protein CASSFWIAGPRGNEQFF.

This clonotype was seen repeatedly, ten times or more. The CDR3 nucleotides are TGTGCCAGCAGCCACCGGACTAGCGGAGACCCCAATGAGCAGTTCTTC. This encodes CASSHRTSGDPNEQFF. The rearrangement links TRBV3-1 to TRBJ2-1; 10 bases are a match to TRBD2. The CDR3 length is 16 residues. The V gene end was trimmed by 3 bases and the J gene end by 6 bases; junction bases not matched to a gene: 8. Germline CDR1 reads LGHDT; CDR2 reads YNNKEL (reference sequence).

The chain has TRBV5-1 and TRBJ2-5; D might be TRBD2 (5 bases). V lost 5 bases to trimming and J lost 4 bases, with 9 bases between them. There are 12 residues in the CDR3. In germline, CDR1 is SGHRS, CDR2 YFSETQ. CDR3: CASSDEGETQYF. In DNA, the CDR3 is TGCGCCAGCAGTGATGAGGGAGAGACCCAGTACTTC.

The chain links TRBV11-1 to TRBJ2-5; D tentatively reads TRBD1 or TRBD2 (5 bases each). The germline V gene encodes CDR1 SGHAT and CDR2 FQDESV (reference sequence). The CDR3 length is 15 residues. Trimming shortened V by 4 bases and J by 1 base, and 13 bases separated the two germline ends. CDR3 residues: CASSSSGAAQETQYF. The CDR3 DNA is TGTGCCAGCAGCTCTTCCGGGGCGGCCCAAGAGACCCAGTACTTC.

This clonotype occurred a few times. J is TRBJ1-2 and V is TRBV5-1; TRBD1 matches at 8 bases. The junction had 10 bases not matched to a gene; V was cut back by 5 bases and J by 4 bases. The CDR3 contains 15 residues. CDR1 is SGHRS and CDR2 is YFSETQ in the germline V gene. The DNA for the CDR3 is TGCGCCAGCAGGATCGGGACAGGAAGTATCTATGGCTACACCTTC. Residues: CASRIGTGSIYGYTF.

This sequence joins TRBV30 and TRBJ1-4; no firm D call. Trimming took off 0 bases at V and 6 bases at J, with 11 bases between the two ends. This CDR3 is built from 14 residues. Looked up from germline, CDR1 is GTSNPN and CDR2 is SVGIG (reference sequence). This chain's CDR3 is CAWSVGGNDEKLFF. As DNA, the CDR3 is TGTGCCTGGAGTGTGGGAGGGAACGATGAAAAACTGTTTTTT. Complete variable domain (other parts from reference TRBV30 and TRBJ1-4): SQTIHQWPATLVQPVGSPLSLECTVEGTSNPNLYWYRQAAGRGLQLLFYSVGIGQISSEVPQNLSASRPQDRQFILSSKKLLLSDSGFYLCAWSVGGNDEKLFFGSGTQLSVL.

The chain has TRBV7-9 and TRBJ2-5; D is uncertain. Per the germline V gene, CDR1 is SEHNR and CDR2 is FQNEAQ (reference sequence). This CDR3 is 13 amino acids long. V gave up 2 bases and J gave up 5 bases, with 9 bases separating them. The CDR3 DNA sequence: TGTGCCAGCAGCTTATCCCCTCAGGAGACCCAGTACTTC. Translating gives CASSLSPQETQYF.

This clonotype came up many times. The chain recombines TRBV9 with TRBJ2-5; 7 positions agree with TRBD2. V was pared by 4 bases and J by 1 base, with 16 bases of the junction left unmatched. The CDR3 is 18 residues long. Germline loops: CDR1 SGDLS, CDR2 YYNGEE. The DNA of the CDR3 is TGTGCCAGCAGCCGGAGGGAAGGACTAGGATTGACCCAAGAGACCCAGTACTTC. Amino acid sequence: CASSRREGLGLTQETQYF. Based on the CDR3 plus reference TRBV9 and TRBJ2-5, the full variable domain is DSGVTQTPKHLITATGQRVTLRCSPRSGDLSVYWYQQSLDQGLQFLIQYYNGEERAKGNILERFSAQQFPDLHSELNLSSLELGDSALYFCASSRREGLGLTQETQYFGPGTRLLVL.

The chain carries TRBV6-1 and TRBJ1-5; D remains unclear. This CDR3 comprises 15 residues. The V end lost 7 bases, the J end lost 3 bases, and 16 bases lay between the germline ends. Germline V gives CDR1 MNHNS, CDR2 SASEGT. The CDR3 reads CASKVLDGLNQPQHF. CDR3 nucleotides: TGTGCCAGCAAAGTTCTGGACGGTCTCAATCAGCCCCAGCATTTT.

V usage is TRBV29-1 and J usage is TRBJ1-2, with D hard to call. Germline V gene lookup returns CDR1 SQVTM and CDR2 ANQGSEA. CDR3 length: 12 residues. The V gene lost 0 bases and the J gene lost 6 bases, with 8 bases spanning the gap. This CDR3 reads CSVEDSANGYTF. DNA of the CDR3: TGCAGCGTTGAAGACTCGGCGAATGGCTACACCTTC. The full variable domain, its missing parts supplied by reference TRBV29-1 and TRBJ1-2, is SAVISQKPSRDICQRGTSLTIQCQVDSQVTMMFWYRQQPGQSLTLIATANQGSEATYESGFVIDKFPISRPNLTFSTLTVSNMSPEDSSIYLCSVEDSANGYTFGSGTRLTVV.

This clonotype has more than one count but fewer than ten. The V call is TRBV11-2, the J call TRBJ2-7; D is unresolved. The CDR3 has 15 amino acids. Per the germline V gene, CDR1 is SGHAT and CDR2 is FQNNGV. V was shortened by 3 bases and J by 2 bases, with 14 bases between the two germline ends. The CDR3 here is CASSFGHGLTYEQYF. The DNA for the CDR3 is TGTGCCAGCAGCTTCGGTCATGGGCTAACCTACGAGCAGTACTTC.

This clonotype has only a few counts. The chain recombines TRBV10-3 with TRBJ1-1, with D possibly TRBD1 on 5 matching bases. V was cut by 4 bases and J by 6 bases, with 9 bases left in between. This CDR3 is 12 amino acids long. Germline loops: CDR1 ENHRY, CDR2 SYGVKD. This CDR3 is CAISGPGPEAFF. CDR3 nucleotides: TGTGCCATCAGTGGACCGGGGCCTGAAGCTTTCTTT.

This clonotype was counted a few times. The chain recombines TRBV19 with TRBJ1-5, with 8 bases that match TRBD1. Trimming cost V 1 base and J 3 bases; bases outside gene matches: 11. The V gene's germline CDR1 is LNHDA and CDR2 SQIVND (reference sequence). The CDR3 totals 18 residues. As DNA, the CDR3 is TGTGCCAGTAGTATAGGTCGCGACAGGGGCCTTTCCAATCAGCCCCAGCATTTT. Translated, it gives CASSIGRDRGLSNQPQHF.

This clonotype was seen many times. This chain links TRBV5-1 with TRBJ1-1, with D possibly TRBD1 on 5 matching bases. V gave up 1 base and J gave up 4 bases, with 8 bases separating them. The CDR3 has 13 residues. The germline V gene encodes CDR1 SGHRS and CDR2 YFSETQ. CDR3 amino acids: CASSLLGGTEAFF. The CDR3 DNA sequence: TGCGCCAGCAGCTTGTTGGGGGGCACTGAAGCTTTCTTT.

This clonotype occurred a few times. The rearrangement uses TRBV13 and TRBJ2-7, with D unresolved. The germline V gene has CDR1 PRHDT and CDR2 FYEKMQ (reference sequence). This CDR3 comprises 15 residues. Trimming removed 4 bases from V and 3 bases from J, with 16 bases in between. CDR3 in DNA: TGTGCCAGCAGCTCTCGACTGGGATCTGGCTACGAGCAGTACTTC. The encoded protein is CASSSRLGSGYEQYF.

This clonotype was detected a few times. The gene calls are TRBV11-2 and TRBJ2-5; 11 bases map to TRBD2. V dropped 5 bases and J dropped 3; count of bases not matched to a gene: 8. CDR1 is SGHAT, CDR2 FQNNGV, per germline. The CDR3 runs 16 residues. CDR3 DNA sequence: TGTGCCAGCAGCGTCGGTTTACTAGCGGGGGAAGAGACCCAGTACTTC. Translating it yields CASSVGLLAGEETQYF.

The table lists this clonotype with a few counts. The gene calls are TRBV11-2 and TRBJ2-6; D is perhaps TRBD2 (6 bases). V was trimmed by 4 bases and J by 12 bases, leaving 10 bases between them. Looked up from germline, CDR1 is SGHAT and CDR2 is FQNNGV. The CDR3 is 12 residues long. CDR3 sequence (DNA): TGTGCCAGCAGCTCAGGACTATCCGTCCTGACTTTC. As protein: CASSSGLSVLTF.

The chain employs TRBV3-1 and TRBJ2-2; D is unclear. CDR1 and CDR2 from the germline V gene are LGHDT and YNNKEL (reference sequence). The V gene lost 1 base and the J gene lost 6 bases, with 6 bases spanning the gap. The CDR3 contains 13 residues. The CDR3 loop is CASSQVHPGELFF. For the CDR3, the DNA is TGTGCCAGCAGCCAAGTCCACCCCGGGGAGCTGTTTTTT.

The chain is built from TRBV11-3 and TRBJ1-1, with 8 bases lining up with TRBD1. The CDR3 has 15 residues. Germline V gene sequence: CDR1 SGHNT, CDR2 YENEEA. Trimming took 1 base from V and 4 from J; bases not matched to a gene: 5. The CDR3 DNA reads TGTGCCAGCAGCTTAGTCAGGACAGGGTCCACTGAAGCTTTCTTT. Its translation is CASSLVRTGSTEAFF.

This clonotype has a handful of counts. V usage is TRBV18 and J usage is TRBJ1-2; D unclear. The V and J ends lost 1 base and 4 bases respectively, with 10 bases between them. This CDR3 is built from 14 residues. From germline, CDR1 is KGHSH and CDR2 LQKENI. The CDR3 loop reads CASSPRADPYGYTF. DNA for the CDR3: TGTGCCAGCTCACCACGAGCAGATCCCTATGGCTACACCTTC. Looking up the rest from reference TRBV18 and TRBJ1-2 gives the full variable domain: NAGVMQNPRHLVRRRGQEARLRCSPMKGHSHVYWYRQLPEEGLKFMVYLQKENIIDESGMPKERFSAEFPKEGPSILRIQQVVRGDSAAYFCASSPRADPYGYTFGSGTRLTVV.

This clonotype was counted between two and nine times. The chain carries TRBV11-3 and TRBJ2-4; no firm D call. The CDR3 runs 16 residues. Germline V gene data show CDR1 as SGHNT and CDR2 as YENEEA. V gave up 0 bases and J gave up 0 bases, with 9 bases separating them. CDR3 loop: CASSLDPGRAKNIQYF. CDR3 in DNA: TGTGCCAGCAGCTTAGATCCCGGCAGAGCCAAAAACATTCAGTACTTC. Supplemented by reference TRBV11-3 and TRBJ2-4, the full variable domain reads EAGVVQSPRYKIIEKKQPVAFWCNPISGHNTLYWYLQNLGQGPELLIRYENEEAVDDSQLPKDRFSAERLKGVDSTLKIQPAELGDSAVYLCASSLDPGRAKNIQYFGAGTRLSVL.

In DNA, the CDR3 is TGTGCCAGCAGCCAAGGGCGAGCCTACGAGCAGTACTTC. The encoded protein is CASSQGRAYEQYF. The chain combines TRBV3-1 with TRBJ2-7; D unresolved. The germline V and J ends were trimmed by 1 base and 2 bases, with 6 bases remaining between them. The CDR3 sequence is 13 residues long. CDR1 LGHDT and CDR2 YNNKEL come from the germline V gene (reference sequence).

This clonotype was detected a few times. The chain couples TRBV6-5 to TRBJ1-6, with D maybe TRBD1 (6 bases). This CDR3 is 14 amino acids long. Between the trimmed V and J ends, which lost 6 bases and 6 bases, there was a span of 12 bases. Germline CDR1 is MNHEY and CDR2 is SVGAGI. This CDR3 is CASSQGRPNSPLHF. The CDR3 region has the DNA TGTGCCAGCAGCCAGGGGCGGCCTAATTCACCCCTCCACTTT.

This clonotype was found a few times. The chain has TRBV7-9 and TRBJ2-7; possibly TRBD1 or TRBD2 for D (5 bases each). Germline lookup yields CDR1 SEHNR and CDR2 FQNEAQ (reference sequence). The CDR3 totals 14 residues. V was pared by 1 base and J by 2 bases, with 9 bases between. The CDR3 DNA reads as TGTGCCAGCAGCTTAGTTGGGGGAACCTACGAGCAGTACTTC. Amino acids: CASSLVGGTYEQYF.

The J gene is TRBJ1-1, the V gene TRBV28; a possible D gene is TRBD1 (5 bases). CDR1 MDHEN and CDR2 SYDVKM come from the germline V gene. The germline V and J ends were trimmed by 4 bases and 0 bases, with 12 bases remaining between them. CDR3 size: 15 residues. The CDR3 here is CASSYTGTLNTEAFF. The CDR3 nucleotides are TGTGCCAGCAGTTATACCGGGACCCTGAACACTGAAGCTTTCTTT. Full variable domain (outside the CDR3, taken from reference TRBV28 and TRBJ1-1): DVKVTQSSRYLVKRTGEKVFLECVQDMDHENMFWYRQDPGLGLRLIYFSYDVKMKEKGDIPEGYSVSREKKERFSLILESASTNQTSMYLCASSYTGTLNTEAFFGQGTRLTVV.

The chain couples TRBV12-5 to TRBJ1-1; 7 positions match TRBD1. In germline, CDR1 is LGHNT, CDR2 FRNRAP. CDR3 length: 14 amino acids. Trimming cost V 5 bases and J 0 bases; bases outside gene matches: 3. As DNA, the CDR3 is TGTGCTAGTGGTGTGGGACAGCTGAACACTGAAGCTTTCTTT. Its protein product is CASGVGQLNTEAFF.

V gene TRBV5-1 combines with J gene TRBJ2-1; 9 nucleotides align to TRBD2. The CDR3 runs to 16 residues. The junction had 11 bases not matched to a gene; V was cut back by 1 base and J by 9 bases. Per germline, CDR1 SGHRS and CDR2 YFSETQ. In DNA, the CDR3 is TGCGCCAGCAGCTTGTCCCCTAGCGGGGATATCGGTGAGCAGTTCTTC. Encoded protein: CASSLSPSGDIGEQFF.

This chain uses TRBV6-6 with TRBJ1-1, with D unclear. V lost 2 bases to trimming and J lost 2 bases, with 9 bases between them. CDR1 and CDR2 (germline): MNHNY, SVGAGI (reference sequence). The CDR3 sequence is 14 residues long. The CDR3 loop reads CASSYTDTNTEAFF. The CDR3 DNA sequence: TGTGCCAGCAGTTACACCGACACAAACACTGAAGCTTTCTTT.

The chain couples TRBV7-8 to TRBJ2-7; TRBD2 aligns across 9 bases. CDR3 length: 15 residues. Trimming removed 5 bases from V and 2 bases from J; junction bases left unmatched: 7. CDR1 and CDR2 from the germline V gene are SGHVS and FQNEAQ. CDR3: CASSRIAGDAYEQYF. In DNA form, the CDR3 reads TGTGCCAGCAGCCGCATAGCGGGAGATGCCTACGAGCAGTACTTC.

This sequence joins TRBV11-2 and TRBJ2-7; D may be TRBD1 (5 bases). Germline assignment: CDR1 SGHAT and CDR2 FQNNGV. The CDR3 consists of 13 residues. Trimming stripped 4 bases from V and 3 bases from J, with 10 bases between. Here the CDR3 reads CASSSRTLYEQYF. CDR3 DNA sequence: TGTGCCAGCAGCTCGCGGACACTCTACGAGCAGTACTTC.

This clonotype was recorded a few times. V gene TRBV30 combines with J gene TRBJ2-2; D is perhaps TRBD2 (6 bases). This CDR3 is built from 15 residues. V lost 4 bases and J 5 bases, leaving 17 bases between the germline ends. Germline-derived CDR1 and CDR2 are GTSNPN and SVGIG (reference sequence). The CDR3 is CAWNRGGSLTGELFF. In nucleotides, the CDR3 is TGTGCCTGGAACCGTGGGGGGAGCCTTACCGGGGAGCTGTTTTTT.